These 29 T cell receptor beta chains originate from one sample sequenced in a study of blood T cells in healthy people across ages. The authors ran a second PCR of 7 to 11 cycles using a sample-barcoded 5' primer and a J-beta primer mix. TCRdb fed the 5' RACE reads into MiXCR, producing one record per CDR3 protein. The table lists more than 550,000 distinct CDR3 sequences, approximately 21% of them singletons. Material: blood. These receptors were collected from a man in his sixties or seventies in good health.

This clonotype was seen only a few times. The V and J genes are TRBV28 and TRBJ2-4; D remains ambiguous. V was cut by 8 bases and J by 0 bases, with 17 bases left in between. The CDR3 length is 16 residues. The V gene's germline CDR1 is MDHEN and CDR2 SYDVKM. In DNA, the CDR3 is TGTGCCAGCGCGCGATGGGCCAACCTAGCCAAAAACATTCAGTACTTC. Translating it yields CASARWANLAKNIQYF. The whole variable domain, filled in from reference TRBV28 and TRBJ2-4, reads DVKVTQSSRYLVKRTGEKVFLECVQDMDHENMFWYRQDPGLGLRLIYFSYDVKMKEKGDIPEGYSVSREKKERFSLILESASTNQTSMYLCASARWANLAKNIQYFGAGTRLSVL.

This chain uses TRBV27 with TRBJ2-1; D gene ambiguous. Per germline, CDR1 MNHEY and CDR2 SMNVEV (reference sequence). V dropped 1 base and J dropped 15 bases, with 16 bases sitting between them. The CDR3 totals 13 residues. In DNA form, the CDR3 reads TGTGCCAGCAGTTTATTACCAGTAGGTCACTGGTTCTTC. Its protein product is CASSLLPVGHWFF.

The rearrangement uses TRBV28 and TRBJ2-7, with 9 bases fitting TRBD2. Losses at the gene ends were 11 bases for V and 3 bases for J; bases not matched to a gene: 11. Germline-derived CDR1 and CDR2 are MDHEN and SYDVKM. This CDR3 region has 14 residues. This chain's CDR3 is CALGASGDLYEQYF. CDR3 nucleotide sequence: TGTGCCCTCGGGGCTAGCGGGGACCTCTACGAGCAGTACTTC. Combining the CDR3 with reference TRBV28 and TRBJ2-7 gives the whole variable domain DVKVTQSSRYLVKRTGEKVFLECVQDMDHENMFWYRQDPGLGLRLIYFSYDVKMKEKGDIPEGYSVSREKKERFSLILESASTNQTSMYLCALGASGDLYEQYFGPGTRLTVT.

The rearrangement links TRBV6-6 to TRBJ1-3; maybe TRBD1 (5 bases). CDR1 is MNHNY, CDR2 SVGAGI, per germline (reference sequence). Trimming removed 6 bases at V and 0 bases at J, with 12 bases between. The CDR3 runs 15 residues. The CDR3, as DNA: TGTGCCAGCAGGCCGGGGCCGTACTCTGGAAACACCATATATTTT. Its protein product is CASRPGPYSGNTIYF.

The chain joins TRBV29-1 to TRBJ2-3; 11 nucleotides agree with TRBD2. CDR3 length: 13 residues. Germline V gives CDR1 SQVTM, CDR2 ANQGSEA. Losses at the gene ends were 7 bases for V and 3 bases for J; bases not matched to a gene: 3. CDR3 DNA sequence: TGCAGCGGTAGCGGGAGGGCGACAGATACGCAGTATTTT. This encodes CSGSGRATDTQYF.

The V gene is TRBV20-1, the J gene TRBJ2-3, with TRBD2 as a possible D gene (5 bases). There are 14 residues in the CDR3. From germline, CDR1 is DFQATT and CDR2 SNEGSKA (reference sequence). Deletions cut 2 bases from V and 10 bases from J, with 19 bases between. Here the CDR3 DNA reads TGCAGTGCTAGACCGGGCGGGCCCGCCCGGGCGCAGTATTTT. Amino acids: CSARPGGPARAQYF.

The V call is TRBV4-1, the J call TRBJ2-1, with D possibly matching TRBD1 (5 bases). V was cut by 3 bases and J by 4 bases, with 16 bases left in between. The V gene's germline CDR1 is MGHRA and CDR2 YSYEKL. The CDR3 has 16 amino acids. Here the CDR3 reads CASSQAFTGRYNEQFF. DNA for the CDR3: TGCGCCAGCAGCCAGGCTTTTACAGGAAGATACAATGAGCAGTTCTTC.

This clonotype has more than one count but fewer than ten. The chain links TRBV6-2 or TRBV6-3 to TRBJ2-7; possible D gene TRBD2, 6 bases. Germline V CDR1 and CDR2: MNHEY, SVGEGT. The CDR3 loop spans 14 amino acids. V dropped 3 bases and J dropped 3 bases, with 12 bases sitting between them. Here the CDR3 reads CASSYAGTGYEQYV. The CDR3 bases are TGTGCCAGCAGTTATGCGGGAACGGGCTACGAGCAGTACGTC.

This clonotype was seen only a few times. The rearrangement joins TRBV13 to TRBJ1-4, with a tentative D call TRBD1 (6 bases). The germline V gene has CDR1 PRHDT and CDR2 FYEKMQ (reference sequence). V was cut by 6 bases and J by 8 bases, with 13 bases left in between. The CDR3 has 13 amino acids. The CDR3 is CASRPQGREKLFF. The CDR3 region has the DNA TGTGCCAGCAGACCACAGGGTAGAGAAAAACTGTTTTTT.

As to this clonotype: One end of the junction fails to match germline, which may point to a read error. The V gene is TRBV5-1, the J gene TRBJ2-2; possibly TRBD1 for D (6 bases). The CDR3 runs to 15 residues. Germline values: CDR1 SGHRS, CDR2 YFSETQ. The CDR3 loop reads CASSLAGVLTGELFF. CDR3 DNA: TGCGCCAGCAGCTTGGCAGGGGTGCTCACCGGGGAACTGTTTTTT. Using reference TRBV5-1 and TRBJ2-2 for the parts outside the CDR3, the full variable domain is KAGVTQTPRYLIKTRGQQVTLSCSPISGHRSVSWYQQTPGQGLQFLFEYFSETQRNKGNFPGRFSGRQFSNSRSEMNVSTLELGDSALYLCASSLAGVLTGELFFGEGSRLTVL.

A word on this clonotype: Germline is not matched at one junction end, which may reflect a read error. This chain connects TRBV12-3 or TRBV12-4 to TRBJ2-3; TRBD2 agrees at 10 bases. This CDR3 region has 12 residues. The CDR3 DNA sequence: TGTGCCAGCACGCGTGGTGGAGGGACTAGCGATTTT. Translation: CASTRGGGTSDF.

The rearrangement joins TRBV6-2 or TRBV6-3 to TRBJ2-5; weak D call: TRBD2 (6 bases). The J call may be incorrect, as the DNA end agrees better with TRBJ2-7. The CDR3 loop spans 12 amino acids. CDR1 MNHEY and CDR2 SVGEGT come from the germline V gene. CDR3 residues: CASSGGIGEQYF. The CDR3, as DNA: TGTGCCAGCAGTGGCGGGATAGGCGAGCAGTACTTC.

V gene TRBV6-5 combines with J gene TRBJ2-5; 9 bases align to TRBD2. This CDR3 region has 16 residues. The J segment lost 3 bases and the V segment lost 5 bases, leaving 10 bases of the junction unmatched. Germline CDR1 is MNHEY and CDR2 is SVGAGI. CDR3 DNA sequence: TGTGCCAGCAGTAGTCCGGGACTAGCCTTCAAAGAGACCCAGTACTTC. Protein sequence: CASSSPGLAFKETQYF.

The gene calls are TRBV7-6 and TRBJ2-2; either TRBD1 or TRBD2 may fit D (5 bases each). This CDR3 spans 16 amino acids. Trimming left V 4 bases short and J 1 base short, with 13 bases between. Germline V CDR1 and CDR2: SGHVS, FNYEAQ. Here the CDR3 DNA reads TGTGCCAGCAGCTCACTGGGACCGATGAACACCGGGGAGCTGTTTTTT. This encodes CASSSLGPMNTGELFF.

V usage is TRBV13 and J usage is TRBJ1-2; D not certain. The CDR3 consists of 14 residues. In germline, CDR1 is PRHDT, CDR2 FYEKMQ (reference sequence). With 3 bases removed from V and 2 bases from J, the gap between germline ends came to 10 bases. For the CDR3, the DNA is TGTGCCAGCAGCTTTACCAATAAGAACTATGGCTACACCTTC. It is translated as CASSFTNKNYGYTF.

The rearrangement joins TRBV6-5 to TRBJ1-2, with D unclear. With 3 bases removed from V and 4 bases from J, the gap between germline ends came to 21 bases. The CDR3 runs to 17 residues. CDR1 MNHEY and CDR2 SVGAGI come from the germline V gene. CDR3 nucleotides: TGTGCCAGCAGTTATTCGGCCAGTATCTCTAGTACCTATGGCTACACCTTC. Its protein product is CASSYSASISSTYGYTF.

This clonotype appeared a few times. The rearrangement uses TRBV21-1 and TRBJ2-3; the D call of TRBD2 is as the table states it, not checked on the DNA. TRBV21-1 has pseudogene status. This CDR3 comprises 18 residues. CDR3 amino acids: CASSPGGVQPWWEDTQYF. The CDR3 bases are TGTGCCAGCAGCCCTGGCGGGGTTCAGCCTTGGTGGGAAGATACGCAGTATTTT.

V is TRBV7-9 and J is TRBJ1-1; D not resolved. The CDR3 runs to 14 residues. Between the trimmed V and J ends, which lost 1 base and 5 bases, there was a span of 11 bases. Germline CDR1 reads SEHNR; CDR2 reads FQNEAQ (reference sequence). The CDR3 reads CASSLGGWRTEAFF. DNA for the CDR3: TGTGCCAGCAGCTTAGGGGGATGGAGGACTGAAGCTTTCTTT.

This clonotype has only a few counts. The V gene is TRBV6-5, the J gene TRBJ2-7; 7 nucleotides line up with TRBD1. The CDR3 loop spans 15 amino acids. Germline loops: CDR1 MNHEY, CDR2 SVGAGI. Trimming at V came to 3 bases and at J to 2 bases, leaving 7 bases not matched to a gene. The CDR3: CASSYQTGLAYEQYF. CDR3 DNA: TGTGCCAGCAGTTATCAGACAGGGTTAGCCTACGAGCAGTACTTC.

In its sample, this clonotype was seen a few times. The V call is TRBV5-1, the J call TRBJ1-2; D call uncertain. Deletions cut 4 bases from V and 4 bases from J, with 26 bases between. This CDR3 has 18 residues. Germline lookup yields CDR1 SGHRS and CDR2 YFSETQ. The CDR3 here is CASSPGEVRRRAAYGYTF. CDR3 DNA: TGCGCCAGCAGCCCCGGCGAGGTCCGCAGGCGAGCCGCCTATGGCTACACCTTC. The full variable domain, rest sourced from reference TRBV5-1 and TRBJ1-2, is KAGVTQTPRYLIKTRGQQVTLSCSPISGHRSVSWYQQTPGQGLQFLFEYFSETQRNKGNFPGRFSGRQFSNSRSEMNVSTLELGDSALYLCASSPGEVRRRAAYGYTFGSGTRLTVV.

The chain recombines TRBV2 with TRBJ2-7; no clear D. The CDR3 spans 15 residues. Germline CDR1 is SNHLY and CDR2 is FYNNEI. Trimming stripped 4 bases from V and 0 bases from J, with 13 bases between. CDR3 DNA: TGTGCCAGCAGTGGCCTTATGGGCGGCTCCTACGAGCAGTACTTC. Its protein product is CASSGLMGGSYEQYF.

The rearrangement uses TRBV3-1 and TRBJ2-5, with a weak D call TRBD1 (6 bases). This CDR3 has 16 residues. Germline CDR1 and CDR2: LGHDT and YNNKEL (reference sequence). V lost 4 bases and J 6 bases, leaving 21 bases between the germline ends. The CDR3 reads CASSLSYRVGGKTQYF. CDR3 bases: TGTGCCAGCAGCCTCTCCTACAGGGTAGGAGGAAAGACCCAGTACTTC.

This chain connects TRBV12-3 or TRBV12-4 to TRBJ2-7, with 14 bases matching TRBD2. The CDR3 contains 14 residues. The J segment lost 5 bases and the V segment lost 6 bases, leaving 3 bases of the junction unmatched. The CDR3 sequence is CASRQGLAGDEQYF. Here the CDR3 DNA reads TGTGCCAGCAGACAGGGACTAGCGGGGGACGAGCAGTACTTC.

The chain recombines TRBV19 with TRBJ2-5; D is ambiguous. With 5 bases removed from V and 4 bases from J, the gap between germline ends came to 11 bases. The CDR3 consists of 13 residues. The germline V gene encodes CDR1 LNHDA and CDR2 SQIVND (reference sequence). The CDR3 sequence: CASSEDGRETQYF. The CDR3 region has the DNA TGTGCCAGTAGTGAAGACGGCAGAGAGACCCAGTACTTC.

This clonotype has a handful of counts. The chain links TRBV12-3 or TRBV12-4 to TRBJ1-1; TRBD1 might be the D (5 bases). Trimming stripped 4 bases from V and 1 base from J, with 7 bases between. The CDR3 has 13 residues. The CDR3 DNA reads as TGTGCCAGCAGTTACGACAGGAACACTGAAGCTTTCTTT. As protein: CASSYDRNTEAFF.

The genes are TRBV20-1 and TRBJ1-2; unclear D gene. V was shortened by 1 base and J by 5 bases, with 14 bases between the two germline ends. The CDR3 loop spans 14 amino acids. Germline loops: CDR1 DFQATT, CDR2 SNEGSKA (reference sequence). This CDR3 is CSARASHGVYGYTF. The CDR3 bases are TGCAGTGCTAGAGCCTCCCATGGGGTATATGGCTACACCTTC.

This clonotype was seen more than once but under ten times. This sequence may be a read error, since a much larger clone differs from it by one base. This chain connects TRBV29-1 to TRBJ2-3; D uncertain. Germline CDR1 and CDR2: SQVTM and ANQGSEA. The CDR3 has 14 amino acids. CDR3 sequence (DNA): TGCGGCGTTGTCCCAGGAACTTTCACAGATACGCAGTATTTT. Amino acid sequence: CGVVPGTFTDTQYF.

V is TRBV4-2 and J is TRBJ2-7; the match to TRBD2 covers 15 bases. The closer fit of TRBJ2-1 to the DNA end suggests the J call may be wrong. CDR1 is LGHNA and CDR2 is YNFKEQ in the germline V gene. The CDR3 length is 17 residues. CDR3 sequence (DNA): TGTGCCAGCAGCCAAGTAGGGACTAGCGGGGGGTACAATGAGCAGTTCTTC. Protein sequence: CASSQVGTSGGYNEQFF.

The chain recombines TRBV28 with TRBJ2-5; D not resolved. This CDR3 is built from 14 residues. CDR1 and CDR2 (germline): MDHEN, SYDVKM. Trimming cost V 6 bases and J 5 bases, with 16 bases left between them. In nucleotides, the CDR3 is TGTGCCAGCAGCGAGTGGGTGGAGTTGGAGACCCAGTACTTC. Its protein product is CASSEWVELETQYF.